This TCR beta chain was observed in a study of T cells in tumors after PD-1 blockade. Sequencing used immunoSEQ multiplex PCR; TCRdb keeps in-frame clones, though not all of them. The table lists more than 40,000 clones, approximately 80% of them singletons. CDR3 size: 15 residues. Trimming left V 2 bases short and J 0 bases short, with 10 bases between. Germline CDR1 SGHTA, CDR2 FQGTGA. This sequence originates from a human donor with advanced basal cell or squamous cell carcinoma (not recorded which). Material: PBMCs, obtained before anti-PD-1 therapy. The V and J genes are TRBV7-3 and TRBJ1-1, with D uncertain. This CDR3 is CASSLFPALNTEAFF. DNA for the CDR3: TGTGCCAGCAGCTTATTCCCTGCTTTGAACACTGAAGCTTTCTTT.